The 14 T cell receptor beta chains given below trace back to one sample, sequenced in a study of cytomegalovirus exposure and HLA in healthy donors. Primers: 60 Vbeta forward and 13 Jbeta reverse. The method was immunoSEQ multiplex PCR; TCRdb's version includes in-frame clones alone and lacks a portion of them. This table holds 150,000 to 200,000 clones, approximately 82% found once. Material for sequencing was PBMCs. These receptor sequences come from a young man in good health and CMV-seropositive.

V gene TRBV9 combines with J gene TRBJ1-4, with 7 bases matching TRBD1. Germline V lookup: CDR1 SGDLS, CDR2 YYNGEE. This CDR3 region has 14 residues. V trimming: 2 bases; J trimming: 7 bases; junction bases outside the gene matches: 5. The CDR3: CASSVLGQAEKLFF. The CDR3 region has the DNA TGTGCCAGCAGCGTCTTAGGACAGGCTGAAAAACTGTTTTTT.

This sequence joins TRBV29-1 and TRBJ2-7; 7 nucleotides align to TRBD1. From germline, CDR1 is SQVTM and CDR2 ANQGSEA. The V segment lost 6 bases and the J segment 3 bases; nucleotides outside the gene matches: 2. This CDR3 spans 11 amino acids. The CDR3 DNA sequence: TGCAGCGTGGGACAGCTCTACGAGCAGTACTTC. The encoded protein is CSVGQLYEQYF.

This chain uses TRBV18 with TRBJ2-1; 9 bases align to TRBD2. Germline CDR1 KGHSH, CDR2 LQKENI. Germline trimming cut 1 base from V and 5 bases from J; bases unmatched to any gene: 3. The CDR3 is 15 residues long. The CDR3 DNA reads TGTGCCAGCTCACCACTAGCGGGAGTTAACAATGAGCAGTTCTTC. It encodes CASSPLAGVNNEQFF.

This clone was seen only a few times. Its ends do not fully match the called genes, so a read error is possible. V is TRBV2 and J is TRBJ2-1, with D tentatively TRBD1 (5 bases). This CDR3 has 10 residues. Germline V lookup: CDR1 SNHLY, CDR2 FYNNEI. The CDR3 region is CASRGQIPVF. CDR3 nucleotide sequence: TGTGCCAGCAGAGGACAAATCCCGGTCTTC.

The J gene is TRBJ2-7, the V gene TRBV6-5, with TRBD1 matching 9 bases. The germline V gene encodes CDR1 MNHEY and CDR2 SVGAGI. The CDR3 runs to 14 residues. With V trimmed by 6 bases and J by 3 bases, 6 bases remained unmatched. The CDR3 nucleotides read TGTGCCAGCAGACCCCGGGACAGGGACTACGAGCAGTACTTC. Translated: CASRPRDRDYEQYF.

The chain carries TRBV9 and TRBJ2-5, with D perhaps matching TRBD1 (6 bases). This CDR3 is 14 amino acids long. CDR1 SGDLS and CDR2 YYNGEE come from the germline V gene. V gave up 4 bases and J gave up 5 bases, with 15 bases separating them. CDR3: CASSPRPDRETQYF. CDR3 coding DNA: TGTGCCAGCAGCCCCCGGCCCGACAGGGAGACCCAGTACTTC.

The J gene is TRBJ1-2, the V gene TRBV5-1, with TRBD1 as a possible D gene (6 bases). This CDR3 region has 15 residues. V lost 5 bases and J 1 base, leaving 15 bases between the germline ends. Germline V gives CDR1 SGHRS, CDR2 YFSETQ. Written as DNA, the CDR3 is TGCGCCAGCAGTGACTGGGACAAACTTAACTATGGCTACACCTTC. This sequence encodes CASSDWDKLNYGYTF.

The chain employs TRBV28 and TRBJ1-5, with D possibly being TRBD1 (6 bases). The germline gives CDR1 MDHEN, CDR2 SYDVKM. The CDR3 loop spans 13 amino acids. The V and J ends lost 6 bases and 6 bases respectively, with 12 bases between them. CDR3 protein: CASSQAGVQPQHF. DNA for the CDR3: TGTGCCAGCAGCCAGGCAGGGGTTCAGCCCCAGCATTTT.

The chain uses TRBV7-9 and TRBJ2-7, with TRBD1 identical over 7 bases. Germline V CDR1 and CDR2: SEHNR, FQNEAQ (reference sequence). This CDR3 contains 15 residues. The V and J ends lost 5 bases and 4 bases, in that order; junction bases with no gene match: 11. CDR3 amino acids: CASSPDRVRRYEQYF. CDR3 in DNA: TGTGCCAGCAGCCCCGACAGGGTGAGGCGGTACGAGCAGTACTTC. Combining the CDR3 with reference TRBV7-9 and TRBJ2-7 gives the whole variable domain DTGVSQNPRHKITKRGQNVTFRCDPISEHNRLYWYRQTLGQGPEFLTYFQNEAQLEKSRLLSDRFSAERPKGSFSTLEIQRTEQGDSAMYLCASSPDRVRRYEQYFGPGTRLTVT.

The gene calls are TRBV19 and TRBJ2-1, with D possibly TRBD2 on 7 matching bases. There are 15 residues in the CDR3. The V end lost 6 bases, the J end lost 2 bases, and 14 bases lay between the germline ends. The germline CDR1 and CDR2 sequences are LNHDA and SQIVND (reference sequence). The CDR3 sequence is CASSRGGRPYNEQFF. DNA for the CDR3: TGTGCCAGTAGCAGGGGAGGGCGACCCTACAATGAGCAGTTCTTC.

V and J are TRBV7-3 and TRBJ2-1; TRBD2 matches 10 bases. Germline CDR1 reads SGHTA; CDR2 reads FQGTGA. With 5 bases clipped from V and 5 bases from J, the junction kept 6 bases outside the gene matches. CDR3 size: 15 residues. CDR3 DNA sequence: TGTGCCAGCAGCATACTAGCGGGAAGTGACAATGAGCAGTTCTTC. Its translation: CASSILAGSDNEQFF.

This clone came up once. The CDR3 loop reads CASNPELAATGELFF. In nucleotides, the CDR3 is TGTGCCAGCAACCCGGAACTAGCGGCCACCGGGGAGCTGTTTTTT. The chain links TRBV21-1 to TRBJ2-2; the table assigns TRBD2, which was not confirmed against the DNA. TRBV21-1 is deemed a pseudogene. This CDR3 comprises 15 residues.

The chain is built from TRBV4-1 and TRBJ2-3; D unclear. The V gene's germline CDR1 is MGHRA and CDR2 YSYEKL. Trimming cost V 4 bases and J 1 base, with 6 bases left between them. The CDR3 consists of 13 residues. CDR3 DNA: TGCGCCAGCAGCCGGCAGGGCACAGATACGCAGTATTTT. Its protein product is CASSRQGTDTQYF.

The rearrangement joins TRBV10-2 to TRBJ1-1; 7 bases map to TRBD1. Germline V CDR1 and CDR2: WSHSY, SAAADI. With V trimmed by 0 bases and J by 4 bases, 11 bases remained unmatched. The CDR3 is 17 residues long. CDR3 nucleotides: TGCGCCAGCAGTGAGTCGTTAGACAGGGTTATTCGCACTGAAGCTTTCTTT. Translating it yields CASSESLDRVIRTEAFF.